A single sample gave rise to the 26 T cell receptor beta chains below, sequenced in a study of blood T cells in healthy people across ages. PCR was performed a second time for about 6 to 11 cycles using a sample-barcoded 5' primer and a J-beta primer mix. A single record per CDR3 protein comes from TCRdb applying MiXCR to the 5' RACE reads. The sample records approximately 780,000 distinct CDR3 sequences, more than 25% being singletons. A further study also used this sample, focusing on T cells of mothers and their children.

Material for sequencing was blood. The origin of the receptors is a boy younger than 18 in good health.

The chain links TRBV18 to TRBJ2-5; possibly TRBD1 for D (6 bases). The end of the DNA fits TRBJ2-7 better, so the J call may be wrong. CDR1 is KGHSH, CDR2 LQKENI, per germline. This CDR3 spans 15 amino acids. The CDR3 DNA reads as TGTGCCAGCTCACTTAACAGGGATAGCTCCTACGAGCAGTACTTC. It is translated as CASSLNRDSSYEQYF.

The chain has TRBV9 and TRBJ2-5; TRBD2 matches at 7 bases. The V and J ends lost 4 bases and 4 bases, in that order; junction bases with no gene match: 13. This CDR3 spans 16 amino acids. Per the germline V gene, CDR1 is SGDLS and CDR2 is YYNGEE. DNA of the CDR3: TGTGCCAGCAGCCCCCAGAGGGCGGGGGTGGGAGAGACCCAGTACTTC. This sequence encodes CASSPQRAGVGETQYF. Full variable domain (missing parts from reference TRBV9 and TRBJ2-5): DSGVTQTPKHLITATGQRVTLRCSPRSGDLSVYWYQQSLDQGLQFLIQYYNGEERAKGNILERFSAQQFPDLHSELNLSSLELGDSALYFCASSPQRAGVGETQYFGPGTRLLVL.

V and J are TRBV5-1 and TRBJ2-5, with 7 bases identical to TRBD1. The last part of the DNA fits TRBJ2-1 better; the J call may be wrong. This CDR3 spans 15 amino acids. Germline CDR1 and CDR2: SGHRS and YFSETQ. For the CDR3, the DNA is TGCGCCAGCAGACCGACAGGGTTTAGCAACAATGAGCAGTTCTTC. Protein product: CASRPTGFSNNEQFF.

The chain recombines TRBV28 with TRBJ2-5; possibly TRBD2 for D (7 bases). Germline V lookup: CDR1 MDHEN, CDR2 SYDVKM. CDR3 size: 12 residues. V lost 6 bases and J 11 bases, leaving 16 bases between the germline ends. The DNA for the CDR3 is TGTGCCAGCAGCCGAGGGGGGGGTGGACAGTACTTC. It encodes CASSRGGGGQYF. Using reference TRBV28 and TRBJ2-5 for the parts outside the CDR3, the full variable domain is DVKVTQSSRYLVKRTGEKVFLECVQDMDHENMFWYRQDPGLGLRLIYFSYDVKMKEKGDIPEGYSVSREKKERFSLILESASTNQTSMYLCASSRGGGGQYFGPGTRLLVL.

The rearrangement uses TRBV7-6 and TRBJ1-6; D is undetermined. The CDR3 contains 13 residues. V was clipped by 5 bases and J by 14 bases, with 16 bases between them. From germline, CDR1 is SGHVS and CDR2 FNYEAQ. The CDR3 spells CASSPGEGNSLHF. CDR3 nucleotides: TGTGCCAGCAGCCCCGGGGAGGGAAACTCCCTCCACTTT.

This clonotype was seen a few times. The chain couples TRBV24-1 to TRBJ2-2; perhaps TRBD2 as D (5 bases). This CDR3 region has 15 residues. Trimming pared 3 bases from V and 6 bases from J, leaving 13 bases between. CDR1 and CDR2 from the germline V gene are KGHDR and SFDVKD. Here the CDR3 DNA reads TGTGCCACCAGTGATCCCACCGCGGGCGCCGGGGAGCTGTTTTTT. Protein product: CATSDPTAGAGELFF.

In its sample, this clonotype was seen a few times. The genes are TRBV29-1 and TRBJ2-5; D is possibly TRBD1 (5 bases). V shed 8 bases and J shed 1 base, with 17 bases lying between them. In germline, CDR1 is SQVTM, CDR2 ANQGSEA. CDR3 length equals 14 residues. This chain's CDR3 is CSFQDTKTQETQYF. CDR3 in DNA: TGCAGCTTTCAGGACACCAAAACCCAAGAGACCCAGTACTTC. The whole variable domain, remainder taken from reference TRBV29-1 and TRBJ2-5, is SAVISQKPSRDICQRGTSLTIQCQVDSQVTMMFWYRQQPGQSLTLIATANQGSEATYESGFVIDKFPISRPNLTFSTLTVSNMSPEDSSIYLCSFQDTKTQETQYFGPGTRLLVL.

V is TRBV6-5 and J is TRBJ2-1, with a weak D call TRBD1 (6 bases). The V end was cut by 6 bases, the J end by 1 base, with 13 bases between. CDR1 and CDR2 (germline): MNHEY, SVGAGI. This CDR3 spans 15 amino acids. The CDR3 nucleotides read TGTGCCAGCAGCCCTGAGGGGGATTCCTACAATGAGCAGTTCTTC. It translates to CASSPEGDSYNEQFF.

This clonotype was counted once. A read error may produce the germline difference seen at one junction end. The rearrangement joins TRBV7-9 to TRBJ1-2; 9 bases agree with TRBD1. Germline V lookup: CDR1 SEHNR, CDR2 FQNEAQ (reference sequence). The CDR3 has 16 amino acids. CDR3 coding DNA: TGTGCCAGCAGCTACCGCGGGACAGGGAACAACTATGGCTACGCCTTC. Its protein is CASSYRGTGNNYGYAF.

J is TRBJ2-5 and V is TRBV20-1; D might be TRBD1 or TRBD2, each matching 5 bases. V was shortened by 3 bases and J by 3 bases, with 11 bases between the two germline ends. The CDR3 has 13 amino acids. Germline V gene lookup returns CDR1 DFQATT and CDR2 SNEGSKA (reference sequence). CDR3 in amino acids: CSARGPPEETQYF. CDR3 coding DNA: TGCAGTGCTAGGGGACCGCCGGAAGAGACCCAGTACTTC.

The chain combines TRBV6-5 with TRBJ1-6; 7 bases match TRBD1. Germline V CDR1 and CDR2: MNHEY, SVGAGI. V lost 6 bases, J lost 6 bases, and 8 bases stayed unmatched. The CDR3 runs 15 residues. The CDR3 is CASSGGDRINSPLHF. In DNA form, the CDR3 reads TGTGCCAGCAGCGGTGGGGACAGAATTAATTCACCCCTCCACTTT.

This chain uses TRBV3-1 with TRBJ2-3, with 12 positions matching TRBD2. Per germline, CDR1 LGHDT and CDR2 YNNKEL (reference sequence). CDR3 length: 17 amino acids. With V trimmed by 4 bases and J by 2 bases, 7 bases remained unmatched. The CDR3 region has the DNA TGTGCCAGCAGCCCTAGACTAGCGGGGGCCAACACAGATACGCAGTATTTT. This translates into CASSPRLAGANTDTQYF.

This clonotype was picked up a small number of times. A much larger clonotype is one base distant, so this may be a read error. The chain recombines TRBV12-3 or TRBV12-4 with TRBJ2-7, with 7 bases aligning to TRBD1. The CDR3 is 14 residues long. The CDR3 here is CAGSSRDSSYEQYF. In nucleotides, the CDR3 is TGTGCCGGCAGTTCCCGGGACAGCTCCTACGAGCAGTACTTC.

J is TRBJ2-5 and V is TRBV7-6; D is unclear. The last part of the DNA fits TRBJ2-1 better; the J call may be wrong. Germline values: CDR1 SGHVS, CDR2 FNYEAQ. The CDR3 is 14 residues long. The CDR3 DNA is TGTGCCAGCAGCTTAGGAACGTACGCACGGGAGCAGTTCTTC. Amino acid sequence: CASSLGTYAREQFF.

In its sample, this clonotype was seen a few times. This sequence joins TRBV5-1 and TRBJ2-5; 9 bases are shared with TRBD2. Trimming removed 4 bases from V and 2 bases from J; junction bases left unmatched: 6. Germline-derived CDR1 and CDR2 are SGHRS and YFSETQ. The CDR3 spans 15 residues. DNA for the CDR3: TGCGCCAGCAGCATCGGCGGGGGGGCTCAAGAGACCCAGTACTTC. As protein: CASSIGGGAQETQYF.

The chain is built from TRBV5-1 and TRBJ1-4; 8 bases align to TRBD1. V was clipped by 4 bases and J by 6 bases; unmatched bases: 8. CDR1 is SGHRS and CDR2 is YFSETQ in the germline V gene. The CDR3 totals 15 residues. The DNA of the CDR3 is TGCGCCAGCAGCCTAGGGGACAGGAGCCATGAAAAACTGTTTTTT. It encodes CASSLGDRSHEKLFF. Full variable domain (missing parts from reference TRBV5-1 and TRBJ1-4): KAGVTQTPRYLIKTRGQQVTLSCSPISGHRSVSWYQQTPGQGLQFLFEYFSETQRNKGNFPGRFSGRQFSNSRSEMNVSTLELGDSALYLCASSLGDRSHEKLFFGSGTQLSVL.

This clonotype was recorded a few times. The rearrangement joins TRBV10-3 to TRBJ2-7; 10 nucleotides align to TRBD1. The J segment lost 4 bases and the V segment lost 6 bases, leaving 6 bases of the junction unmatched. There are 14 residues in the CDR3. Germline CDR1 is ENHRY and CDR2 is SYGVKD. The CDR3 here is CAISDRDRGYEQYF. In DNA form, the CDR3 reads TGTGCCATCAGCGACCGGGACAGGGGTTACGAGCAGTACTTC.

V and J are TRBV10-3 and TRBJ2-3; 7 bases map to TRBD1. Germline V gives CDR1 ENHRY, CDR2 SYGVKD. The CDR3 contains 14 residues. Trimming took 3 bases from V and 6 from J; bases not matched to a gene: 6. The CDR3 DNA reads as TGTGCCATCAGTGACCGGCAGGGGGAGGATACGCAGTATTTT. Protein sequence: CAISDRQGEDTQYF.

There are a few counts of this clonotype. The chain has TRBV4-1 and TRBJ2-1, with D unresolved. This CDR3 has 13 residues. The ends were cut back, 4 bases at V and 7 bases at J, with 11 bases in the middle. The germline V gene has CDR1 MGHRA and CDR2 YSYEKL. CDR3 residues: CASSRVGLNEQFF. CDR3 nucleotide sequence: TGCGCCAGCAGCCGAGTCGGCCTGAATGAGCAGTTCTTC.

This clonotype has a handful of counts. A read error may produce the germline difference seen at one junction end. This chain connects TRBV20-1 to TRBJ1-2, with 11 bases identical to TRBD1. There are 13 residues in the CDR3. Germline-derived CDR1 and CDR2 are DFQATT and SNEGSKA (reference sequence). The CDR3 nucleotides read TGCAGTGCCAGAGACGGACAGGGGGCTCTACACACCTTC. Residues: CSARDGQGALHTF.

The sample holds a few counts of this clonotype. This chain joins TRBV20-1 and TRBJ1-2; 7 bases map to TRBD1. This CDR3 is built from 12 residues. V gave up 0 bases and J gave up 8 bases; unmatched junction bases: 3. Germline V gives CDR1 DFQATT, CDR2 SNEGSKA (reference sequence). The CDR3 is CSARDDRDGYTF. The CDR3 DNA sequence: TGCAGTGCTAGAGATGACAGGGACGGCTACACCTTC.

Written as DNA, the CDR3 is TGCGCCAGCAGAAGACTAGCGGGGTTACAAGAGACCCAGTACTTC. This encodes CASRRLAGLQETQYF. The chain combines TRBV5-1 with TRBJ2-7; 11 bases are shared with TRBD2. The DNA matches TRBJ2-5 better at its end, which makes the J call doubtful. Germline CDR1 reads SGHRS; CDR2 reads YFSETQ. This CDR3 is 15 amino acids long.

The J gene is TRBJ2-2, the V gene TRBV6-6; 8 nucleotides agree with TRBD1. V was clipped by 6 bases and J by 3 bases; unmatched bases: 3. From germline, CDR1 is MNHNY and CDR2 SVGAGI (reference sequence). This CDR3 region has 14 residues. The CDR3 nucleotides read TGTGCCAGCAGCGAGGACAGGGACACCGGGGAGCTGTTTTTT. Translated, it gives CASSEDRDTGELFF.

The gene calls are TRBV2 and TRBJ2-3, with a possible D match to TRBD2 (6 bases). Trimming pared 6 bases from V and 1 base from J, leaving 14 bases between. The CDR3 is 15 amino acids. The germline CDR1 and CDR2 sequences are SNHLY and FYNNEI. The CDR3 here is CASSLMGEGTDTQYF. CDR3 DNA: TGTGCCAGCAGCCTGATGGGGGAGGGCACAGATACGCAGTATTTT.

Only one count was recorded for this clonotype. The chain links TRBV25-1 to TRBJ1-2; weak D call: TRBD1 (5 bases). The V gene lost 4 bases and the J gene lost 2 bases, with 11 bases spanning the gap. Germline CDR1 is MGHDK and CDR2 is SYGVNS. This CDR3 spans 14 amino acids. The CDR3 sequence: CASSGSAGNYGYTF. CDR3 DNA: TGTGCCAGCAGTGGAAGCGCAGGGAACTATGGCTACACCTTC.

This sequence joins TRBV20-1 and TRBJ2-4; tentatively, D is TRBD1 (6 bases). V lost 4 bases and J 0 bases, leaving 22 bases between the germline ends. The CDR3 loop spans 18 amino acids. Looked up from germline, CDR1 is DFQATT and CDR2 is SNEGSKA (reference sequence). CDR3 coding DNA: TGCAGTGCTATCAGGGGAAGCGCGCGAGAGGTAGCCAAAAACATTCAGTACTTC. As protein: CSAIRGSAREVAKNIQYF.